The rows below give T cell receptor beta chains drawn from one sample of a study of cytomegalovirus exposure and HLA in healthy donors. Profiled with immunoSEQ multiplex PCR; TCRdb holds only in-frame clones, not every one. The table includes fewer than 250,000 clones, roughly 77% detected once. The sequenced sample was PBMCs. The receptors stem from a woman in her fifties or sixties in good health and CMV-seronegative. Each CDR3 is given with its conserved first and last residue. The D gene is left open where the match is weak. Where a row states a size, it is once, few, many or the class of an expanded clone; other rows omit it.

TRBD1,TRBV18,TRBJ1-2,NA,CASSPQATGSNYGYTF,TGTGCCAGCTCACCACAGGCGACAGGGTCTAACTATGGCTACACCTTC
NA,TRBV7-8,TRBJ1-1,NA,CASSPQGLNTEAFF,TGTGCCAGCAGTCCACAGGGTTTGAACACTGAAGCTTTCTTT
TRBD2,TRBV5-1,TRBJ2-7,NA,CASSPGLAGLPSYEQYF,TGCGCCAGCAGCCCTGGACTAGCGGGACTACCATCCTACGAGCAGTACTTC
TRBD1,TRBV5-6,TRBJ1-3,NA,CASRFRGLGGNTIYF,TGTGCCAGCAGATTCAGGGGGCTTGGTGGAAACACCATATATTTT
TRBD1,TRBV5-6,TRBJ1-1,once,CASSLEGGRRMNTEAFF,TGTGCCAGCAGCTTGGAAGGGGGCAGGCGGATGAACACTGAAGCTTTCTTT
NA,TRBV18,TRBJ1-5,NA,CASSPGRVNQPQHF,TGTGCCAGCTCACCCGGGCGGGTCAATCAGCCCCAGCATTTT
NA,TRBV2,TRBJ1-2,NA,CASLLHSSNYGYTF,TGTGCCAGCCTACTACACTCATCAAACTATGGCTACACCTTC
TRBD1,TRBV10-3,TRBJ1-2,NA,CATAQGYGYTF,TGTGCCACCGCACAGGGGTATGGCTACACCTTC
TRBD1,TRBV7-9,TRBJ1-1,NA,CASSLNDRGNTEAFF,TGTGCCAGCAGCTTAAACGACAGGGGGAACACTGAAGCTTTCTTT
NA,TRBV6-4,TRBJ1-2,NA,CASSDSQGGGYTF,TGTGCCAGCAGTGACTCCCAGGGAGGTGGCTACACCTTC
TRBD2,TRBV4-2,TRBJ2-1,NA,CASSRDSGRGYNEQFF,TGTGCCAGCAGCCGAGATAGCGGGAGGGGATACAATGAGCAGTTCTTC
NA,TRBV4-3,TRBJ2-1,NA,CASSPKGGAYNEQFF,TGCGCCAGCAGCCCGAAGGGGGGGGCATACAATGAGCAGTTCTTC
NA,TRBV4-3,TRBJ2-2,NA,CASSQDRLRGDITGELFF,TGCGCCAGCAGCCAAGATAGGCTCAGGGGCGATATCACCGGGGAGCTGTTTTTT
NA,TRBV11-2,TRBJ1-6,NA,CASSFPGENSPLHF,TGTGCCAGCAGTTTCCCGGGGGAGAATTCACCCCTCCACTTT
TRBD1,TRBV2,TRBJ1-2,once,CASSLQGNGYTF,TGTGCCAGCAGTTTACAGGGGAATGGCTACACCTTC
NA,TRBV2,TRBJ2-7,NA,CASSYGTKVREQYF,TGTGCCAGCAGCTACGGGACAAAAGTTCGCGAGCAGTACTTC
NA,TRBV28,TRBJ1-5,NA,CASSPSGGASSQPQHF,TGTGCCAGCAGTCCGTCTGGGGGCGCATCCAGTCAGCCCCAGCATTTT
TRBD1,TRBV11-2,TRBJ1-5,NA,CASSRGQGEWGRQPQHF,TGTGCCAGCAGCCGCGGACAGGGCGAATGGGGACGGCAGCCCCAGCATTTT
NA,TRBV7-2,TRBJ1-6,NA,CASSSRGGGANSPLHF,TGTGCCAGCAGCTCCCGGGGGGGAGGGGCGAATTCACCCCTCCACTTT
TRBD2,TRBV5-1,TRBJ2-3,NA,CASSSLPAGGSDTQYF,TGCGCCAGCAGTTCTCTGCCTGCGGGGGGGTCAGATACGCAGTATTTT
NA,TRBV18,TRBJ2-6,NA,CASSPLQDGANVLTF,TGTGCCAGCTCACCATTACAGGACGGGGCCAACGTCCTGACTTTC
TRBD1,TRBV2,TRBJ1-3,NA,CASSPGQGSSGNTIYF,TGTGCCAGCAGCCCCGGACAGGGGAGCTCTGGAAACACCATATATTTT
TRBD2,TRBV4-1,TRBJ2-1,NA,CASSQDWGTSGGNEQFF,TGCGCCAGCAGCCAAGATTGGGGGACTAGCGGGGGCAATGAGCAGTTCTTC
TRBD1,TRBV9,TRBJ1-4,NA,CASSVGDRGNEKLFF,TGTGCCAGCAGCGTAGGGGACAGGGGAAATGAAAAACTGTTTTTT
NA,TRBV6-1,TRBJ1-2,NA,CASSESGNYGYTF,TGTGCCAGCAGTGAATCAGGCAACTATGGCTACACCTTC
NA,TRBV9,TRBJ2-7,NA,CASSVAVGASEQYF,TGTGCCAGCAGCGTAGCGGTAGGGGCTAGCGAGCAGTACTTC
NA,TRBV28,TRBJ1-1,NA,CASSSRQRAFF,TGTGCCAGCAGTTCCAGACAACGAGCTTTCTTT
NA,TRBV27,TRBJ1-1,NA,CASSLRTVTEAFF,TGTGCCAGCAGTTTGAGGACAGTCACTGAAGCTTTCTTT
NA,TRBV29-1,TRBJ2-7,NA,CSVEAGDYEQYF,TGCAGCGTTGAGGCAGGCGATTACGAGCAGTACTTC
NA,TRBV19,TRBJ2-1,NA,CASLSGGNEQFF,TGTGCCAGCCTTAGCGGCGGGAATGAGCAGTTCTTC
TRBD1,TRBV19,TRBJ2-1,NA,CASTGGHEQFF,TGTGCCAGTACAGGGGGCCATGAGCAGTTCTTC
TRBD1,TRBV6-1,TRBJ1-5,few,CASSGRRGQGYNQPQHF,TGTGCCAGCAGTGGCCGCCGGGGACAGGGGTACAATCAGCCCCAGCATTTT
TRBD2,TRBV13,TRBJ2-7,NA,CASSSGTSGRNEQYF,TGTGCCAGCAGCTCGGGGACTAGCGGACGAAACGAGCAGTACTTC
NA,TRBV10-3,TRBJ2-7,NA,CAINEYSAGVASSYEQYF,TGTGCCATCAATGAGTACTCAGCAGGGGTTGCGAGCTCCTACGAGCAGTACTTC
TRBD2,TRBV4-3,TRBJ2-1,NA,CASSQAIGLAGVNEQFF,TGCGCCAGCAGCCAAGCCATTGGGCTAGCGGGAGTGAATGAGCAGTTCTTC
TRBD1,TRBV5-1,TRBJ2-7,NA,CASSWQGTGGEQYF,TGCGCCAGCAGCTGGCAGGGGACAGGGGGAGAGCAGTACTTC
TRBD1,TRBV9,TRBJ2-7,NA,CASSATGTGESYEQYF,TGTGCCAGCAGCGCCACCGGGACAGGGGAATCCTACGAGCAGTACTTC
NA,TRBV9,TRBJ2-3,NA,CASSVDIATDTQYF,TGTGCCAGCAGCGTAGATATAGCCACAGATACGCAGTATTTT
NA,TRBV21-1,TRBJ2-1,NA,CASSSIGRGASRKTNEQFF,TGTGCCAGCAGCTCGATCGGGCGGGGGGCGTCCCGGAAAACGAATGAGCAGTTCTTC
TRBD1,TRBV4-3,TRBJ1-5,NA,CASSQGQGARNQPQHF,TGCGCCAGCAGCCAAGGACAGGGGGCTCGGAATCAGCCCCAGCATTTT
NA,TRBV9,TRBJ2-7,NA,CASSTETEILPTEQYF,TGTGCCAGCAGCACCGAGACAGAGATCTTACCTACCGAGCAGTACTTC
TRBD1,TRBV27,TRBJ1-1,few,CASSLHGQGATEAFF,TGTGCCAGCAGTTTACACGGACAGGGGGCAACTGAAGCTTTCTTT
TRBD1,TRBV7-3,TRBJ1-1,once,CASSTGANTEAFF,TGTGCCAGCAGTACAGGGGCGAACACTGAAGCTTTCTTT
TRBD1,TRBV27,TRBJ1-2,NA,CASSPSTGYSSGYTF,TGTGCCAGCAGCCCGTCGACAGGGTATTCAAGTGGCTACACCTTC
NA,TRBV7-2,TRBJ2-5,NA,CASSMGAGLRPPETQYF,TGTGCCAGCAGCATGGGGGCGGGCCTCCGCCCCCCAGAGACCCAGTACTTC
NA,TRBV7-9,TRBJ1-5,few,CASTPGDNQPQHF,TGTGCCAGCACCCCGGGAGACAATCAGCCCCAGCATTTT
TRBD2,TRBV7-9,TRBJ2-7,NA,CASSTGLAGSSYEQYF,TGTGCCAGCAGCACGGGACTAGCGGGAAGCTCCTACGAGCAGTACTTC
NA,TRBV5-1,TRBJ1-3,once,CASSLAGIGNTIYF,TGCGCCAGCAGCTTGGCAGGAATTGGAAACACCATATATTTT
TRBD1,TRBV5-6,TRBJ1-2,NA,CASSQGQGAINYGYTF,TGTGCCAGCAGCCAGGGACAGGGGGCGATAAACTATGGCTACACCTTC
TRBD1,TRBV18,TRBJ1-2,NA,CASSPDTGAGYGYTF,TGTGCCAGCTCACCGGATACAGGGGCCGGATATGGCTACACCTTC
NA,TRBV11-1,TRBJ1-1,NA,CASSPPPTGDEAFF,TGTGCCAGCAGCCCGCCCCCGACAGGAGATGAAGCTTTCTTT